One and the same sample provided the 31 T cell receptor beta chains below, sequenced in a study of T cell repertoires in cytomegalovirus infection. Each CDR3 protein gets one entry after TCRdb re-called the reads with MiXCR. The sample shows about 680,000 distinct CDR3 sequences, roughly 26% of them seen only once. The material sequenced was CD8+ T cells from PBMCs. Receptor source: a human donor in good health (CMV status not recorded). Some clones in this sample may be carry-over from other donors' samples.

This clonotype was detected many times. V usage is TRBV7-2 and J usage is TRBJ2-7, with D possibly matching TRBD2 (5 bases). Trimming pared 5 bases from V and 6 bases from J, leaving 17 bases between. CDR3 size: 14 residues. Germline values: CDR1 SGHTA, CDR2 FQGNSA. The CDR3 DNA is TGTGCCAGCAGCCCGACGGGGAGCAGGTCCGAGCAGTACTTC. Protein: CASSPTGSRSEQYF.

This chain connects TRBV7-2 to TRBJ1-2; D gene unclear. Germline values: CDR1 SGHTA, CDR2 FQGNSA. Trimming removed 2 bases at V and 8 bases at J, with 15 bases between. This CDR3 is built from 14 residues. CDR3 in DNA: TGTGCCAGCAGCTTAAGGACGGTTGGGGAAGGCTACACCTTC. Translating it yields CASSLRTVGEGYTF.

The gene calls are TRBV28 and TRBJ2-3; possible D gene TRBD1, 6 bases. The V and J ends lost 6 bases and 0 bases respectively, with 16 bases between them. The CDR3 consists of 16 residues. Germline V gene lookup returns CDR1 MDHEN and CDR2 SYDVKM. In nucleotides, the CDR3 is TGTGCCAGCAGCCGCTGGACAGAGACTAGCACAGATACGCAGTATTTT. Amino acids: CASSRWTETSTDTQYF.

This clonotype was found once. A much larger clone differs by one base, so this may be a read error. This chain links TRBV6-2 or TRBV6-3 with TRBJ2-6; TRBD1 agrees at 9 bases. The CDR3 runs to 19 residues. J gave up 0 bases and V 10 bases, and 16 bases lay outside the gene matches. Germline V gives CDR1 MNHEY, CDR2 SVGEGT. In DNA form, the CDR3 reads TGTGCCAACAGACTTCATCCCGGGACAGGGATCTCTGGGGCCAACGTCCTGACTTTC. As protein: CANRLHPGTGISGANVLTF.

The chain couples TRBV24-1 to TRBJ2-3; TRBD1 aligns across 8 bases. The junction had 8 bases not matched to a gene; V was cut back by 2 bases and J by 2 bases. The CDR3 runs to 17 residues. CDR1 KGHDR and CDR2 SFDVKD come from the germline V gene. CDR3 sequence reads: CATSDSRTGRTTDTQYF. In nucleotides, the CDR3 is TGTGCCACCAGTGATTCCCGGACAGGGAGGACCACAGATACGCAGTATTTT.

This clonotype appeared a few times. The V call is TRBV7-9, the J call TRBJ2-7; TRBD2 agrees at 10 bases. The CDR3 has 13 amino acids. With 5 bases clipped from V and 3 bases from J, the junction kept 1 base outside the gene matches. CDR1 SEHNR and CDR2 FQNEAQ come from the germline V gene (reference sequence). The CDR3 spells CASSRTSGYEQYF. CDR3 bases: TGTGCCAGCAGCCGGACTAGCGGCTACGAGCAGTACTTC.

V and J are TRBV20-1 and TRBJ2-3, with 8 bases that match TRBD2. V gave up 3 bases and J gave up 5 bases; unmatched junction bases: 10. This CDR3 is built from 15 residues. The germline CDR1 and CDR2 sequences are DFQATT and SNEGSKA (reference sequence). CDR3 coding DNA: TGCAGTGCTAGGCCAAGGGCGGGGGGTAAAGATACGCAGTATTTT. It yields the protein CSARPRAGGKDTQYF.

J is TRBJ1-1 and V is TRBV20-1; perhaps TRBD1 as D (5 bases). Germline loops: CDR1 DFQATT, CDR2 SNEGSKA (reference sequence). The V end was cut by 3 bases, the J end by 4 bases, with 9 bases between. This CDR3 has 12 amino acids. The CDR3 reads CSASGAPTEAFF. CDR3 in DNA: TGCAGTGCTAGTGGGGCCCCCACTGAAGCTTTCTTT.

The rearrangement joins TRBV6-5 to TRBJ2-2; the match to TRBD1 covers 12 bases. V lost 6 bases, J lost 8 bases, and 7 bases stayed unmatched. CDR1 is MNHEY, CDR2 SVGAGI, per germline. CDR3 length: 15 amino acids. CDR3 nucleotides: TGTGCCAGCAGGGGGGACAGGGGGCTGCTGGGGGAGCTGTTTTTT. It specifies CASRGDRGLLGELFF.

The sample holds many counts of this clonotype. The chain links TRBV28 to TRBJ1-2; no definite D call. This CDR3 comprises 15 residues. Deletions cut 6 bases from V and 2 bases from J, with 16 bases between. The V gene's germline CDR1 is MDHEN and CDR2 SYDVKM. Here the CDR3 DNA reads TGTGCCAGCAGCGATCTCCGGGCGGAAAACTATGGCTACACCTTC. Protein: CASSDLRAENYGYTF.

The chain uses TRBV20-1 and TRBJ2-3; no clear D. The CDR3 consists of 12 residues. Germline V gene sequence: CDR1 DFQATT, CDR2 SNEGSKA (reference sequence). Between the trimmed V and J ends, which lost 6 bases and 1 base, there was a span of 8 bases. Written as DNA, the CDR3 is TGCAGTGCCCCTGAAGGCACAGATACGCAGTATTTT. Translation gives CSAPEGTDTQYF.

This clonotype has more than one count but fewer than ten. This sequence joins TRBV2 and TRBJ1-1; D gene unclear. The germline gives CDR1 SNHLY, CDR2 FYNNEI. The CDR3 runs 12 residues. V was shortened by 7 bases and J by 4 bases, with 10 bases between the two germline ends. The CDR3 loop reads CASTLRSTEAFF. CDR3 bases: TGTGCCAGCACACTCCGGAGCACTGAAGCTTTCTTT.

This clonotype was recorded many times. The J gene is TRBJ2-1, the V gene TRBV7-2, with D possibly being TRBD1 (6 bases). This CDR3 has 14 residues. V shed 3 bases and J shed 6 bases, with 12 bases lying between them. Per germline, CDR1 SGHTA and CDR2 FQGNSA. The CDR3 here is CASSFRGTINEQFF. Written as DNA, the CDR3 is TGTGCCAGCAGCTTTCGAGGGACAATCAATGAGCAGTTCTTC. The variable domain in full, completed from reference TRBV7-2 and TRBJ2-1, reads GAGVSQSPSNKVTEKGKDVELRCDPISGHTALYWYRQSLGQGLEFLIYFQGNSAPDKSGLPSDRFSAERTGGSVSTLTIQRTQQEDSAVYLCASSFRGTINEQFFGPGTRLTVL.

The CDR3 DNA follows: TGCAGTGCTAGAGATCGTCCTAGCGGGGTCAACAATGAGCAGTTCTTC. This translates into CSARDRPSGVNNEQFF. The chain employs TRBV20-1 and TRBJ2-1; TRBD2 matches 9 bases. The germline CDR1 and CDR2 sequences are DFQATT and SNEGSKA (reference sequence). V dropped 0 bases and J dropped 5; count of bases not matched to a gene: 8. The CDR3 has 16 residues.

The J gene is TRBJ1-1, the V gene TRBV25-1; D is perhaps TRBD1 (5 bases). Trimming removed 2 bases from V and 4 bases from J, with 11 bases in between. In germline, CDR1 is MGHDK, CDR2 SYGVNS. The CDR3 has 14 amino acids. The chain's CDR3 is CASSEGSRGTEAFF. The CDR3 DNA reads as TGTGCCAGCAGTGAAGGGTCGAGGGGCACTGAAGCTTTCTTT. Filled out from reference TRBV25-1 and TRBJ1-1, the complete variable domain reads EADIYQTPRYLVIGTGKKITLECSQTMGHDKMYWYQQDPGMELHLIHYSYGVNSTEKGDLSSESTVSRIRTEHFPLTLESARPSHTSQYLCASSEGSRGTEAFFGQGTRLTVV.

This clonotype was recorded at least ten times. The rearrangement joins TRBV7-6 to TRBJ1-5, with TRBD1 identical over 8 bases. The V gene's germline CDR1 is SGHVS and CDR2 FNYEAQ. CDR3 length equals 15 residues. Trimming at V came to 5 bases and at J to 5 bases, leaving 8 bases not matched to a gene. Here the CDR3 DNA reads TGTGCCAGCAGCCACCGGACAGGGTTGGATCAGCCCCAGCATTTT. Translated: CASSHRTGLDQPQHF.

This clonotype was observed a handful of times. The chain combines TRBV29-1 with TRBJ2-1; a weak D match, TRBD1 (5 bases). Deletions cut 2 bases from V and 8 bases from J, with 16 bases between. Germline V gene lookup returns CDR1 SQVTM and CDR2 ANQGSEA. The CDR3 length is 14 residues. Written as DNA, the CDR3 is TGCAGCGTTGAATATTGGGCAGGGTCGGATGAGCAGTTCTTC. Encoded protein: CSVEYWAGSDEQFF.

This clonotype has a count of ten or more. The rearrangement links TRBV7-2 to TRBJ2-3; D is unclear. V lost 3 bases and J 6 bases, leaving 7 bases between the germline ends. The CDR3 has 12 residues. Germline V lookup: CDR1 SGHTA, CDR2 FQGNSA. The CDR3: CASSFGSDTQYF. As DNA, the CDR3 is TGTGCCAGCAGCTTCGGGTCGGATACGCAGTATTTT.

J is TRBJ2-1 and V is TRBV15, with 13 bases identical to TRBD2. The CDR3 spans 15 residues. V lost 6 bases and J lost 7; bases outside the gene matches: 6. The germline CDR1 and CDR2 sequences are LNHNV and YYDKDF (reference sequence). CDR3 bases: TGTGCCACCAGTACCGGACTAGCGGGGGTGAATGAGCAGTTCTTC. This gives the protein CATSTGLAGVNEQFF.

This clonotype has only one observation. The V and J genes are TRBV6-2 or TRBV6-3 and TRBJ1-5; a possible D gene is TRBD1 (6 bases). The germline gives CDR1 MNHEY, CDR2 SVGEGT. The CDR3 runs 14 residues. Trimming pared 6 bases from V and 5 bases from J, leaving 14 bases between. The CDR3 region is CASRTGGADQPQHF. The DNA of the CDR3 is TGTGCCAGCAGAACGGGGGGGGCGGATCAGCCCCAGCATTTT.

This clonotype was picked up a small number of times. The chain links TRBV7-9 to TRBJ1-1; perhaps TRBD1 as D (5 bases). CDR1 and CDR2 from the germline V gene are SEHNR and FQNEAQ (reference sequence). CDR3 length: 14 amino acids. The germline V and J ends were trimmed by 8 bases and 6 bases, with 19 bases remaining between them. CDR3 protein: CASAGEGMRSEAFF. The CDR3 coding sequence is TGTGCCAGCGCTGGGGAGGGGATGAGGTCTGAAGCTTTCTTT.

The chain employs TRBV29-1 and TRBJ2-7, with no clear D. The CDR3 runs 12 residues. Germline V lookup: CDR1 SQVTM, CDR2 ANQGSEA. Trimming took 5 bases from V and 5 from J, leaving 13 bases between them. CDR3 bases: TGCAGCGTTTCCCGGGTCGACCACGAGCAGTACTTC. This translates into CSVSRVDHEQYF.

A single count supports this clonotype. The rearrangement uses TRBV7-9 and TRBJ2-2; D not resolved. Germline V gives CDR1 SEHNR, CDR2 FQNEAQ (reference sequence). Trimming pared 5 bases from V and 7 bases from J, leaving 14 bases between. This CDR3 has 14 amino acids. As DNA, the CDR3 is TGTGCCAGCAGCCCCAGTCCCACGAACGGGGAGCTGTTTTTT. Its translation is CASSPSPTNGELFF.

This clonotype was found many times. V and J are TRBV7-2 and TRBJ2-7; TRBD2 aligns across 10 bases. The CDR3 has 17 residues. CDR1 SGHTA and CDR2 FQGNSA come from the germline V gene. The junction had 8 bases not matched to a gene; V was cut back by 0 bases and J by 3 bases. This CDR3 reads CASSLAPSGGPIYEQYV. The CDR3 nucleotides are TGTGCCAGCAGCTTAGCGCCTAGCGGGGGCCCAATCTACGAGCAGTACGTC.

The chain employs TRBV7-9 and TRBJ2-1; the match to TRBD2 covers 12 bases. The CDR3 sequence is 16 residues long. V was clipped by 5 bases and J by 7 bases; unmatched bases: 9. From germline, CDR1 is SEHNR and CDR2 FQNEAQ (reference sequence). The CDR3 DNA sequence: TGTGCCAGCAGCCCGGGACTAGCGGGCAAGAGGAATGAGCAGTTCTTC. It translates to CASSPGLAGKRNEQFF.

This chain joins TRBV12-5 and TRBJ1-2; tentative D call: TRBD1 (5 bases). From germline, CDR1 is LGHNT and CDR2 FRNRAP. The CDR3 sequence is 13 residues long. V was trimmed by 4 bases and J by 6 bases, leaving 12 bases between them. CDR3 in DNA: TGTGCTAGTGGTTCCGGGACCTGGGATGGCTACACCTTC. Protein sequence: CASGSGTWDGYTF.

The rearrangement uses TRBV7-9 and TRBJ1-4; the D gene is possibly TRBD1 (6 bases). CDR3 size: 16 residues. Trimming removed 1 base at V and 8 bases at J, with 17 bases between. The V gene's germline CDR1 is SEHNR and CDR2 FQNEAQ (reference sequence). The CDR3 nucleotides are TGTGCCAGCAGCTTAGTAGTACAGGGTTCGGGAGAAAAACTGTTTTTT. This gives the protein CASSLVVQGSGEKLFF.

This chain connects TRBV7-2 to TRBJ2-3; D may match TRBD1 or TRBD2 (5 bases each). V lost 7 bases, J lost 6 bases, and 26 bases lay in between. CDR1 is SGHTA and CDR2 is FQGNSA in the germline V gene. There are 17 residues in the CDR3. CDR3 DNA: TGTGCCAGCACCCCTCTGAATACGGGGCCGGACTGGGATACGCAGTATTTT. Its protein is CASTPLNTGPDWDTQYF.

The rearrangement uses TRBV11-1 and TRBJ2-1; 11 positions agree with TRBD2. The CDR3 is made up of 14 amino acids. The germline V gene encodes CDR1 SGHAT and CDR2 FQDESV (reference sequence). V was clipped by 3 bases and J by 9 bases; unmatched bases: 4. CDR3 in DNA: TGTGCCAGCAGCTTTAGCGGGGGGGCCTTTGAGCAGTTCTTC. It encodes CASSFSGGAFEQFF.

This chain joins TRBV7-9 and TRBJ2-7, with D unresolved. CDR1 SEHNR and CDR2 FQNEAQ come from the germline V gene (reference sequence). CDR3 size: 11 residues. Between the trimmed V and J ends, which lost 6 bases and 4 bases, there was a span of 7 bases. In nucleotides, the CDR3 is TGTGCCAGCAGTGGCCGATACGAGCAGTACTTC. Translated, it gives CASSGRYEQYF.

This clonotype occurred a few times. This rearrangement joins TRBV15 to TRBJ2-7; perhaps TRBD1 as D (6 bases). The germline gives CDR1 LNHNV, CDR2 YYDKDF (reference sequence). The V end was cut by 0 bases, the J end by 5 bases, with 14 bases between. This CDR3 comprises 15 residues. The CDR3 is CATSRDRGTSHEQYV. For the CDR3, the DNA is TGTGCCACCAGCAGAGACAGGGGAACGTCTCACGAGCAGTACGTC.